This T cell receptor beta chain was profiled in a study of T cell responses to AZD1222 COVID-19 vaccine. Overall study findings and caveats: Regions 160-218 and 743-854 held dominance among vaccine-associated CD4 TCRs, which spanned spike. Scientists sampled the repertoires only once the peak T cell response had passed. Variant regions that are unmutated are reportedly the target of nearly half of spike-specific TCRs.

As concerns this clone: The antigen is undetermined.

Sequencing was performed with immunoSEQ multiplex PCR; in TCRdb, only in-frame clones are kept and a portion is missing. The table lists 75,000 to 95,000 clones, approximately 89% of them singletons. Second-dose intervals near 4 or 12 weeks were combined. CDR3 length equals 14 residues. Germline assignment: CDR1 SGHTA and CDR2 FQGTGA. The trim removed 0 bases at V and 8 bases at J, leaving 6 bases unmatched. The receptor was isolated from an adult who received the AZD1222 COVID-19 vaccine. J is TRBJ1-2 and V is TRBV7-3; 7 bases map to TRBD1. The sample here was peripheral blood, taken 28 days after the second AZD1222 dose. CDR3 bases: TGTGCCAGCAGCTTAACGGGACAGACCCTCGGCTACACCTTC. Its translation: CASSLTGQTLGYTF.